Described below is a single T cell receptor (beta chain) sequence and its context. This CDR3 is built from 13 residues. Germline-derived CDR1 and CDR2 are LNHDA and SQIVND (reference sequence). Trimming left V 8 bases short and J 10 bases short, with 17 bases between. This specimen comes from a study of blood T cell repertoires in COVID-19. Whole-study context: The study drew acute and convalescent COVID-19 samples from the United States, Italy and Spain. PBMCs, B-cell-depleted T cells, or T cells were the source of the cDNA or gDNA that made up the material.

Original processing methods: How many nucleated cells were present was estimated from reference gene primer amplification. Measured with immunoSEQ multiplex PCR; TCRdb has only the in-frame clones, and not every one. V and J calls and clone size are as listed in that table; D and trimming were resolved from the DNA. The profile shows 150,000 to 160,000 clones, about four fifths of them singletons. This chain links TRBV19 with TRBJ2-2; unclear D gene. The material sequenced was peripheral blood. This clonotype was sampled from a man aged 55 to 70 with acute or convalescent COVID-19. CDR3 amino acids: CASVTGPPVELFF. CDR3 DNA: TGTGCCAGTGTCACTGGTCCGCCGGTGGAGCTGTTTTTT.